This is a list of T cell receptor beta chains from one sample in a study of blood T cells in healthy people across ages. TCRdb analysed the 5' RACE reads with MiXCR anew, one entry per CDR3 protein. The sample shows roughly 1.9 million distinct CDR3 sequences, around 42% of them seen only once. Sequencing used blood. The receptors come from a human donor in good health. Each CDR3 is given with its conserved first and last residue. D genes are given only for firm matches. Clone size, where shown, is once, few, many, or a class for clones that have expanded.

CSVAGGGNNEQYF TGCAGCGTTGCGGGCGGGGGGAACAATGAGCAGTACTTC - 13 TRBJ2-4 TRBV29-1 TRBD2
CASSYDLPSTDTQYF TGTGCCAGCAGTTACGATCTGCCGAGCACAGATACGCAGTATTTT - 15 TRBJ2-3 TRBV6-2/TRBV6-3 -
CATSREDSQRGGPDTQYF TGTGCCACCAGCAGAGAGGATTCTCAGCGGGGGGGCCCAGATACGCAGTATTTT - 18 TRBJ2-3 TRBV15 TRBD2
CASSEARGRRTKAFF TGTGCCAGCAGTGAAGCCCGGGGGCGACGGACTAAAGCTTTCTTT - 15 TRBJ1-1 TRBV2 -
CASSLVRIGVGAQETQYF TGCGCCAGCAGCTTGGTCCGTATAGGGGTTGGAGCTCAAGAGACCCAGTACTTC few 18 TRBJ2-5 TRBV5-1 -
CSARDGSRGGKEKLFF TGCAGTGCTAGGGATGGGAGCAGGGGAGGAAAGGAAAAACTGTTTTTT many 16 TRBJ1-4 TRBV20-1 -
CASSLPRSTDTQYF TGTGCCAGCAGTTTACCCAGGAGCACAGATACGCAGTATTTT - 14 TRBJ2-3 TRBV12-3/TRBV12-4 -
CASSDDPWGANQPQHF TGTGCCAGCAGTGATGATCCGTGGGGGGCCAATCAGCCCCAGCATTTT few 16 TRBJ1-5 TRBV6-1 -
CASSLPGGAGVGDTQYF TGTGCCAGCAGCCTTCCCGGTGGAGCGGGGGTCGGGGATACGCAGTATTTT few 17 TRBJ2-3 TRBV7-2 TRBD2
CSVGSLAGANEQYF TGCAGCGTTGGGAGCCTAGCGGGGGCCAACGAGCAGTACTTC - 14 TRBJ2-7 TRBV29-1 TRBD2
CASSLFKGNGYTF TGTGCCAGCAGCTTATTCAAGGGGAACGGCTACACCTTC - 13 TRBJ1-2 TRBV7-9 -
CASGLDWDRSYEQYF TGTGCTAGTGGTTTGGATTGGGACAGATCCTACGAGCAGTACTTC - 15 TRBJ2-7 TRBV12-5 TRBD1
CASSFAPGQRIDTQYF TGTGCCAGCAGCTTCGCGCCGGGACAGAGAATAGATACGCAGTATTTT few 16 TRBJ2-3 TRBV7-2 TRBD1
CASRPYVHYNEQFF TGTGCCAGCAGACCGTACGTCCATTACAATGAGCAGTTCTTC few 14 TRBJ2-1 TRBV12-3/TRBV12-4 -